This T cell receptor (beta chain) was profiled in a study of blood T cell repertoires in COVID-19 (dated by TCRdb to between 2020 and 2021). Turning to the overall study: Samples covering the acute and convalescent phases of COVID-19 were provided by collaborators in the United States, Italy and Spain. Deeply sampled blood TCRbeta repertoires from subjects exposed to, actively infected with, or recovered from COVID-19 were included in the dataset. The samples were drawn from the first 160 participants of the ongoing ImmuneRACE study and from under 1,500 subjects provided by 6 global collaborators. Sample metadata almost always included a de-identified subject ID, COVID-19 status, age in years and sex. The repertoires were released in a freely available public database meant as a resource for research on the immune response to SARS-CoV-2. The material from the prospective study consisted of cDNA or gDNA derived from T cells, B-cell-depleted T cells, or PBMCs. Where available, HLA class I and class II types were taken from metadata supplied by the sample provider and were not determined by assay-based typing.

What the research found in general, with its limitations: The amount of clinical and demographic metadata varied by source and participant and was provided uncurated.

The immunoSEQ Assay, a bias-controlled multiplex PCR, was used to amplify TCRbeta CDR3 regions from genomic DNA. Processing in the source paper ran as follows. The number of nucleated cells in each sample was estimated by amplification of reference gene primers within the assay. To quantify the absolute abundance of each unique TCRbeta CDR3 rearrangement, sequence reads were collapsed and filtered. Productive Simpson clonality was computed per sample as the square root of Simpson's diversity index over productive rearrangements. In TCRdb, the immuneACCESS table is reduced to in-frame sequences with V and J assigned. These tables do not hold every clone; where another copy was compared, an unresolved V gene accounts for under half, and the others remain unexplained. The V and J calls and clone size come from that table; D and trimming were worked out from the DNA. In all, the sample holds some 270,000 clones, and 70% to 90% of those were seen once. The leading ten clones occupy approximately 9% of the sample.

This clone appeared a single time. Its target antigen remains unknown. No base qualities exist here, and no much larger clone lies one base off it. Participants in the prospective study were aged about 18 to 100 years, lived in 24 United States geographic areas, and enrolled through a virtual design. In the prospective study, participants were assigned to cohorts based on the clinical history participants reported in a screening survey and a study questionnaire. In the prospective study, mobile phlebotomists collected whole blood, serum and a nasopharyngeal or oropharyngeal swab from each participant. Prospective study participants could optionally give additional blood draws and questionnaires over an approximately 2-month period. Blood samples from the prospective study were shipped frozen or at room temperature prior to DNA extraction. Material: PBMCs or T cells enriched from blood (not recorded which). This receptor was obtained from a woman aged 45-60 years with acute COVID-19.

The CDR3: CSVETIGDYGYTF. At the DNA level, the sequence is TGCAGCGTTGAAACGATAGGAGACTATGGCTACACCTTC. This receptor chain uses TRBV29-1 and TRBJ1-2, with an unclear D gene assignment. The cysteine opens and the phenylalanine closes a CDR3 of 13 amino acids. The kept DNA is CDR3 alone, 39 bases in frame from the first base. The germline V gene specifies SQVTM as CDR1 and ANQGSEA as CDR2. V loses 2 bases of germline sequence and J loses 3 bases, and the interval between the two ends is 10 bases.